The present entry profiles one T cell receptor (beta chain) with its context. It lacks a known antigen. Base qualities are missing; no much larger clone stands one base away. The library was generated by PCR. At the Johns Hopkins FTIC core, DNA from the cultured CD4+ T cells underwent TCR sequencing with the Oncomine TCR Beta short-read assay. The QIAamp micro DNA kit was used to extract genomic DNA from the cultured CD4+ T cells. Oncomine TCR Beta libraries from cultured CD4+ T cells were pooled using unique dual indexes and sequenced on an Illumina iSeq 100. Per the original workflow: Non-productive sequences were filtered out, and CDR3s that did not start with C, did not end with F or W, or were shorter than 7 amino acids were discarded. Antigen-specific clonotypes were identified with the MANAFEST web application by comparing peptide-stimulated wells with reference and other culture wells. Positive clones required FDR below 0.05, an odds ratio above 5, and productive frequency above 0.1% in at least two of three replicate wells. Clonotypes that were significantly expanded in both SARS-CoV-2 spike wells and at least one common cold coronavirus spike condition were defined as cross-reactive. Similarity between CDR3 sequences was evaluated in R version 3.6.1 using Levenshtein distances (stringdist) and unrooted phylogenetic trees (ape). TCRdb's own reprocessing of the public reads used fastp at Q25 and MiXCR and kept productive beta chains. Rows are unified per CDR3 protein, each entry keeping the most common DNA and genes. For this entry, the V and J calls and clone size follow TCRdb and not the study's own pipeline. This sample has roughly 20,000 distinct CDR3 sequences in its table, and approximately 50% of those were observed once. Together, the top ten hold about 4% of the sample.

This specimen belongs to a study of vaccination and CD4 T cells after COVID-19 (dated by TCRdb to between 2021 and 2024). In the study overall: Every convalescent patient had a positive nasal swab PCR test for SARS-CoV-2, with mild disease in nine patients and severe disease in one. The convalescent cohort comprised six males and four females, including two Hispanic individuals, seven Caucasians, two Asians and one multiracial person. Each participant got two doses of either the Pfizer-BioNTech BNT162b2 vaccine (n=8) or the Moderna mRNA-1273 vaccine (n=2). Post-COVID blood samples from convalescent patients were collected a median of around 100 days after diagnosis, with a range of roughly 30 to 170 days. Post-vaccine blood samples were obtained a median of around 74 days after the second vaccine dose, with a range of 14 to 241 days. Culture stimuli were overlapping spike peptide pools from SARS-CoV-2 and from the common cold coronaviruses HCoV-NL63, HCoV-OC43 and HCoV-229E. Control cultures used a CEFX viral epitope pool as positive control, an HIV-1 Nef peptide pool as negative control, or no peptide. In nine to eleven COVID-19 convalescent patients and a few infection-naive healthy vaccine recipients, researchers compared the spike-specific CD4+ TCR repertoire from before mRNA vaccination with the repertoire from after. Overall study results and their limits: Nearly all vaccine-specific clones in convalescent patients (304 of 307) were mono-reactive for SARS-CoV-2 spike rather than cross-reactive with common cold coronaviruses. The median count of SARS-CoV-2-reactive clonotypes went up from approximately 20 after infection to about 40 after vaccination, although the change was not significant. The number of convalescent patients in the study was relatively small, and the study did not examine early timepoints following natural infection. Among convalescent patients, a median about 86% of the SARS-CoV-2-reactive clones seen after vaccination appeared only after vaccination, which suggests priming specific to the vaccine.

For CDR1 and CDR2, the germline V gene lists SGHTA and FQGNSA. Deletion took 5 bases off V and 7 bases off J, with a span of 9 bases between the germline ends. Taken from cysteine to phenylalanine, the CDR3 has 13 residues. This entry keeps only the CDR3 DNA: 39 bases, framed from base 1. In the paper's terms, the treatment or condition label means: roughly 11-day PBMC culture with coronavirus spike peptide pools or control peptides (ViraFEST assay). The ViraFEST assay was used in the study, in which antigen-specific T cells were expanded with peptide pools and expanded clonotypes were subsequently identified by TCR sequencing. The convalescent patients' positive SARS-CoV-2 PCR tests fell between March and December 2020, which was before the Alpha, Beta and Delta variants emerged in the United States. Each well held 1.5 million to 2.5 million PBMCs cultured with roughly 10 ug/ml peptide pools in IMDM containing approximately 5% human AB serum and roughly 10 IU/ml IL-2. On days 3 and 7, half of the culture medium was replaced with fresh IL-2-containing medium. Once the cells had been in culture for about 10 days, the EasySep CD4+ T cell isolation kit was used to isolate CD4+ T cells by negative selection. Ficoll-Paque Plus gradient centrifugation was used to isolate PBMCs from whole blood, and the isolated PBMCs were then either used fresh or cryopreserved at -140C. Triplicate wells were generally used for each culture condition.

Here the sequenced sample was CD4+ T cells from blood, cultured in vitro, taken before SARS-CoV-2 vaccination. This receptor was obtained from a human donor who had recovered from COVID-19. The rearranged chain carries TRBV7-2 and TRBJ1-6; the D gene identity is not certain. The bases are TGTGCCAGCAGCCCCAGCTTGAATTCACCCCTCCACTTT. Its protein is CASSPSLNSPLHF.